A selection of T cell receptor beta chains follows, all from one sample in a study of T cell responses to AZD1222 COVID-19 vaccine. The assay was immunoSEQ multiplex PCR, and TCRdb's table has in-frame clones only and misses some. The table includes just over 90,000 clones, 80% to 90% detected once. Sample: peripheral blood, taken 28 days after the second AZD1222 dose. All receptors come from an adult who received the AZD1222 COVID-19 vaccine. CDR3s include the opening cysteine and the closing phenylalanine or tryptophan. Each record gives: clone size, V gene, J gene, D gene, CDR3 protein, CDR3 DNA. D genes are given only for firm matches. Only some rows state a clone size, as once, few, many or a class for expanded clones.

clone_size: few; v_call: TRBV11-2; j_call: TRBJ1-4; d_call: -; cdr3_aa: CASSLAGEEKLFF; cdr3_nt: TGTGCCAGCAGCCTTGCCGGGGAGGAAAAACTGTTTTTT
clone_size: -; v_call: TRBV18; j_call: TRBJ2-1; d_call: -; cdr3_aa: CASSPQRGNEQFF; cdr3_nt: TGTGCCAGCTCACCACAGAGGGGAAATGAGCAGTTCTTC
clone_size: once; v_call: TRBV19; j_call: TRBJ2-7; d_call: -; cdr3_aa: CASSMIPNYEQYF; cdr3_nt: TGTGCCAGTAGTATGATCCCCAACTACGAGCAGTACTTC
clone_size: -; v_call: TRBV29-1; j_call: TRBJ1-2; d_call: TRBD1; cdr3_aa: CSVVGQGAWGYTF; cdr3_nt: TGCAGCGTTGTGGGACAGGGGGCATGGGGCTACACCTTC
clone_size: -; v_call: TRBV20-1; j_call: TRBJ2-1; d_call: TRBD2; cdr3_aa: CSASVLAGGNNEQFF; cdr3_nt: TGCAGTGCTAGTGTTCTAGCGGGGGGGAACAATGAGCAGTTCTTC
clone_size: -; v_call: TRBV27; j_call: TRBJ2-5; d_call: -; cdr3_aa: CAPPYQETQYF; cdr3_nt: TGTGCGCCCCCGTACCAAGAGACCCAGTACTTC
clone_size: -; v_call: TRBV2; j_call: TRBJ2-7; d_call: TRBD2; cdr3_aa: CASSALVSGGEQYF; cdr3_nt: TGTGCCAGCAGTGCCTTAGTTAGCGGGGGCGAGCAGTACTTC
clone_size: -; v_call: TRBV7-9; j_call: TRBJ1-1; d_call: -; cdr3_aa: CASSEMNTEAFF; cdr3_nt: TGTGCCAGCAGCGAAATGAACACTGAAGCTTTCTTT
clone_size: -; v_call: TRBV7-9; j_call: TRBJ2-7; d_call: TRBD2; cdr3_aa: CASSRRQVGLAGGSYEQYF; cdr3_nt: TGTGCCAGCAGCCGACGACAGGTTGGGCTAGCGGGAGGCTCCTACGAGCAGTACTTC
clone_size: -; v_call: TRBV10-2; j_call: TRBJ2-7; d_call: -; cdr3_aa: CASSAGVEQYF; cdr3_nt: TGCGCCAGCAGTGCTGGGGTCGAGCAGTACTTC
clone_size: -; v_call: TRBV7-3; j_call: TRBJ1-2; d_call: -; cdr3_aa: CASSPKGPQDSPYGYTF; cdr3_nt: TGTGCCAGCAGCCCAAAAGGCCCACAGGATTCTCCCTATGGCTACACCTTC
clone_size: -; v_call: TRBV11-2; j_call: TRBJ2-7; d_call: -; cdr3_aa: CASSLFRNYSYEQYF; cdr3_nt: TGTGCCAGCAGCTTATTTAGGAATTACTCCTACGAGCAGTACTTC
clone_size: -; v_call: TRBV7-2; j_call: TRBJ2-7; d_call: TRBD2; cdr3_aa: CASSILAGDSYEQYF; cdr3_nt: TGTGCCAGCAGCATACTAGCGGGCGATTCCTACGAGCAGTACTTC
clone_size: -; v_call: TRBV12-5; j_call: TRBJ1-3; d_call: -; cdr3_aa: CASGLVNGNTIYF; cdr3_nt: TGTGCTAGTGGTTTGGTAAACGGAAACACCATATATTTT
clone_size: -; v_call: TRBV5-1; j_call: TRBJ2-5; d_call: -; cdr3_aa: CASSLRDGQETQYF; cdr3_nt: TGCGCCAGCAGCTTGAGGGACGGACAAGAGACCCAGTACTTC
clone_size: -; v_call: TRBV30; j_call: TRBJ1-3; d_call: -; cdr3_aa: CAWGGPDSGNTIYF; cdr3_nt: TGTGCCTGGGGAGGGCCCGACTCTGGAAACACCATATATTTT
clone_size: -; v_call: TRBV7-9; j_call: TRBJ1-1; d_call: TRBD1; cdr3_aa: CASTGPDRGLNTEAFF; cdr3_nt: TGTGCCAGCACCGGCCCGGACAGGGGGCTTAACACTGAAGCTTTCTTT
clone_size: -; v_call: TRBV12-5; j_call: TRBJ2-3; d_call: -; cdr3_aa: CASGLSGGGWTDTQYF; cdr3_nt: TGTGCTAGTGGTTTGTCTGGAGGGGGGTGGACAGATACGCAGTATTTT
clone_size: -; v_call: TRBV2; j_call: TRBJ1-1; d_call: -; cdr3_aa: CAGTYHTEAFF; cdr3_nt: TGTGCCGGAACGTATCACACTGAAGCTTTCTTT
clone_size: once; v_call: TRBV7-9; j_call: TRBJ1-2; d_call: -; cdr3_aa: CASSSGAYNYGYTF; cdr3_nt: TGTGCCAGCAGCTCAGGGGCCTACAACTATGGCTACACCTTC
clone_size: few; v_call: TRBV6-2/TRBV6-3; j_call: TRBJ1-1; d_call: -; cdr3_aa: CASSYSDNTEAFF; cdr3_nt: TGTGCCAGCAGTTACTCGGACAACACTGAAGCTTTCTTT
clone_size: -; v_call: TRBV12-3/TRBV12-4; j_call: TRBJ1-5; d_call: -; cdr3_aa: CASSSGGYQPQHF; cdr3_nt: TGTGCCAGCAGTTCCGGGGGCTATCAGCCCCAGCATTTT
clone_size: -; v_call: TRBV20-1; j_call: TRBJ1-2; d_call: TRBD1; cdr3_aa: CSAGQGYGYTF; cdr3_nt: TGCAGTGCGGGACAGGGCTATGGCTACACCTTC
clone_size: few; v_call: TRBV20-1; j_call: TRBJ2-7; d_call: TRBD2; cdr3_aa: CSASFRRPTPLASSYEQYF; cdr3_nt: TGCAGTGCTAGTTTTAGAAGGCCTACCCCACTAGCGAGCTCCTACGAGCAGTACTTC
clone_size: -; v_call: TRBV5-4; j_call: TRBJ1-1; d_call: -; cdr3_aa: CASSFDGGLGTEAFF; cdr3_nt: TGTGCCAGCAGCTTTGATGGGGGGCTTGGCACTGAAGCTTTCTTT
clone_size: -; v_call: TRBV20-1; j_call: TRBJ1-1; d_call: -; cdr3_aa: CSASWGGMNTEAFF; cdr3_nt: TGCAGTGCTAGTTGGGGAGGGATGAACACTGAAGCTTTCTTT
clone_size: -; v_call: TRBV6-5; j_call: TRBJ1-1; d_call: TRBD1; cdr3_aa: CASSSSGTGGYTEAFF; cdr3_nt: TGTGCCAGCAGTTCATCCGGGACAGGGGGCTACACTGAAGCTTTCTTT
clone_size: -; v_call: TRBV6-5; j_call: TRBJ1-1; d_call: -; cdr3_aa: CASGGGSTEAFF; cdr3_nt: TGTGCCAGCGGCGGGGGGAGCACTGAAGCTTTCTTT
clone_size: medium-sized; v_call: TRBV4-3; j_call: TRBJ2-1; d_call: -; cdr3_aa: CASSQVGNEQFF; cdr3_nt: TGCGCCAGCAGCCAAGTCGGCAATGAGCAGTTCTTC
clone_size: few; v_call: TRBV29-1; j_call: TRBJ1-1; d_call: -; cdr3_aa: CSASKQANTEAFF; cdr3_nt: TGCAGCGCCTCGAAACAGGCCAACACTGAAGCTTTCTTT
clone_size: -; v_call: TRBV12-5; j_call: TRBJ1-5; d_call: TRBD1; cdr3_aa: CASGWDRAQPQHF; cdr3_nt: TGTGCTAGTGGTTGGGACAGGGCCCAGCCCCAGCATTTT
clone_size: once; v_call: TRBV11-2; j_call: TRBJ2-7; d_call: TRBD1; cdr3_aa: CASSNRDRSSYEQYF; cdr3_nt: TGTGCCAGCAGCAACCGGGACAGGAGCTCCTACGAGCAGTACTTC
clone_size: -; v_call: TRBV2; j_call: TRBJ1-6; d_call: TRBD1; cdr3_aa: CASQTGTGSWSPLHF; cdr3_nt: TGTGCCAGCCAGACCGGGACAGGGTCTTGGTCACCCCTCCACTTT
clone_size: -; v_call: TRBV6-5; j_call: TRBJ2-7; d_call: -; cdr3_aa: CASSKGLQGREQYF; cdr3_nt: TGTGCCAGCAGCAAGGGACTACAGGGGAGGGAGCAGTACTTC
clone_size: -; v_call: TRBV25-1; j_call: TRBJ1-2; d_call: TRBD1; cdr3_aa: CASSNRDRGYTF; cdr3_nt: TGTGCCAGCAGTAACCGGGACAGAGGCTACACCTTC